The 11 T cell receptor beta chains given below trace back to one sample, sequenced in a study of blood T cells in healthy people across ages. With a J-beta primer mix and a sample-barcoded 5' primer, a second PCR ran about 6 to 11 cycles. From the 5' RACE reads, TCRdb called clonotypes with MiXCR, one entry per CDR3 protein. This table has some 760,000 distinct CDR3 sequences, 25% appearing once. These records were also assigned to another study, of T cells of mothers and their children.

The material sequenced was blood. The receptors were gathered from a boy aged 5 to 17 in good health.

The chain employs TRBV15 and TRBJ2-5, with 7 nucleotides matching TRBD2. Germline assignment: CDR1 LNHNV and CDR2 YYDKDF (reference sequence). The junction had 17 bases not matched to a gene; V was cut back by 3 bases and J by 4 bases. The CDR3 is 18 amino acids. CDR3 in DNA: TGTGCCACCAGCAGGCAGCCCGGGACTTCAGGCGGGGGAGAGACCCAGTACTTC. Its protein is CATSRQPGTSGGGETQYF.

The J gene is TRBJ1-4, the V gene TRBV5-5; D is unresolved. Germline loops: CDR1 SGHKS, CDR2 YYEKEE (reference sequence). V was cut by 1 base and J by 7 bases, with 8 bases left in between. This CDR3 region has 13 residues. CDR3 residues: CASSLLGTEKLFF. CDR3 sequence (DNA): TGTGCCAGCAGCTTGCTGGGTACTGAAAAACTGTTTTTT.

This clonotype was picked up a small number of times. In DNA, the CDR3 is TGTGCCAGCAGCCGACAGGTCTCTGGGGCCAACGTCCTGACTTTC. Translating gives CASSRQVSGANVLTF. V is TRBV7-9 and J is TRBJ2-6, with a weak D call TRBD1 (6 bases). CDR3 size: 15 residues. The ends were cut back, 5 bases at V and 0 bases at J, with 8 bases in the middle. Germline CDR1 is SEHNR and CDR2 is FQNEAQ (reference sequence).

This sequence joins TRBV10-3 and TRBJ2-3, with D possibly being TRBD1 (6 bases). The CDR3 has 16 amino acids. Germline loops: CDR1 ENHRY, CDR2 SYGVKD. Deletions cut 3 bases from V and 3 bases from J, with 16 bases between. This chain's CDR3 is CAISDWERTVTDTQYF. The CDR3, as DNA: TGTGCCATCAGTGATTGGGAGCGGACAGTAACAGATACGCAGTATTTT.

DNA of the CDR3: TGTGCCAGCAGCTTTGACGGGGATGACACAGATACGCAGTATTTT. As protein: CASSFDGDDTDTQYF. The chain carries TRBV7-9 and TRBJ2-3; possibly TRBD2 for D (5 bases). Germline V gene lookup returns CDR1 SEHNR and CDR2 FQNEAQ (reference sequence). With 3 bases removed from V and 2 bases from J, the gap between germline ends came to 12 bases. The CDR3 has 15 residues.

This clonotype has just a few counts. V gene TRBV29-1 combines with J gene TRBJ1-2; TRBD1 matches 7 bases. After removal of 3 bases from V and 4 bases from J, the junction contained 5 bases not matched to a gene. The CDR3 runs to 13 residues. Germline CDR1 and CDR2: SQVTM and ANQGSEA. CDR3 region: CSVDGPGGYGYTF. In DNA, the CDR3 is TGCAGCGTTGATGGTCCAGGGGGCTATGGCTACACCTTC.

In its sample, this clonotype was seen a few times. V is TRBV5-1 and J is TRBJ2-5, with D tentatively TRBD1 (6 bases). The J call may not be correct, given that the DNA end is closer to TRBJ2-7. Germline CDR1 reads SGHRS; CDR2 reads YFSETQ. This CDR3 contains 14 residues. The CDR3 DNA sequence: TGCGCCAGCTCGAGGGACACCCTATCCTACGAGCAGTACTTC. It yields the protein CASSRDTLSYEQYF.

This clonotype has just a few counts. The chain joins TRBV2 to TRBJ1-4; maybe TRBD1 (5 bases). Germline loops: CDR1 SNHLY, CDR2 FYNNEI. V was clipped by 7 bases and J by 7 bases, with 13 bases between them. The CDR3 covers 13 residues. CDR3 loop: CASTRGEGEKLFF. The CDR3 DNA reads TGTGCCAGCACCAGAGGGGAGGGTGAAAAACTGTTTTTT.

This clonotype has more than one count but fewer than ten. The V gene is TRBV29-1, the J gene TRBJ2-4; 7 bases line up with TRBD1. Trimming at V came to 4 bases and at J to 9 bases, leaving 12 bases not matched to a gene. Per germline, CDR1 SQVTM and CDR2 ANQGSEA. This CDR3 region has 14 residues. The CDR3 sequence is CSVVLRGLLGIQYF. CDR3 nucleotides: TGCAGCGTTGTCCTTAGGGGGCTCCTAGGCATTCAGTACTTC.

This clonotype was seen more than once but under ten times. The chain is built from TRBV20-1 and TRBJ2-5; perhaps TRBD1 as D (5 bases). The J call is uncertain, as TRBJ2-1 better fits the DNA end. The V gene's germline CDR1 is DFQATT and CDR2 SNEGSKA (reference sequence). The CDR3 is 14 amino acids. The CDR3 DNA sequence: TGCAGTGCTAGGGCAGTTAAGGGGCCCAATGAGCAGTTCTTC. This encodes CSARAVKGPNEQFF.

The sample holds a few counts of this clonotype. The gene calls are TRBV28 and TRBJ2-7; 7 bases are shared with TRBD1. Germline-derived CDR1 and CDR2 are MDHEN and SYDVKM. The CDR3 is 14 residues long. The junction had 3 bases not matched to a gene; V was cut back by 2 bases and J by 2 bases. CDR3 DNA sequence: TGTGCCAGCAGTTTAGGGACAGACACCTACGAGCAGTACTTC. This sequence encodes CASSLGTDTYEQYF.